This paragraph covers one T cell receptor beta chain sequence. The sample is drawn from a study of CD8 T cells in Susac syndrome. RNA amounts of roughly 0.5 to 1 ug underwent reverse transcription with random hexamers. Across 54 Vbeta and 13 Jbeta, immunoSEQ multiplex PCR amplified TCR beta CDR3. TCRdb re-called the immunoSEQ multiplex PCR reads with MiXCR, one entry per CDR3 protein. The table has around 300,000 distinct CDR3 sequences, around 92% seen once. The sample consisted of CD4+ T cells from PBMCs. The receptor was isolated from a human donor with multiple sclerosis.

CDR3 region: CASSLGPSENTEAFF. The CDR3 nucleotides read TGCGCCAGCAGCCTTGGCCCCAGCGAGAACACTGAAGCTTTCTTT. V usage is TRBV5-1 and J usage is TRBJ1-1; D gene uncertain. The length of the CDR3 is 15 residues. With 4 bases removed from V and 1 base from J, the gap between germline ends came to 14 bases. CDR1 is SGHRS, CDR2 YFSETQ, per germline.